Following are 3 T cell receptor beta chains from one sample sequenced in a study of T cell repertoires in cytomegalovirus infection (dated by TCRdb to about 2019). Sequencing took place on an Illumina HiSeq 1500. TCRdb applied fastp at Q25 and MiXCR to the public reads, then kept only in-frame beta chains. Identical CDR3 proteins give one entry, which carries the most common genes and DNA. In all, the sample holds fewer than 300,000 distinct CDR3 sequences, and more than 20% of those were seen once. Of the sample, about 15% is held by the ten largest clones. Sequencing was performed on PBMCs. The receptors shown here come from a human donor in good health (CMV status not recorded). Some clones in this sample may be carry-over from other donors' samples.

The V and J genes are TRBV7-3 and TRBJ2-1, with 9 bases identical to TRBD2. The V segment lost 1 base and the J segment 6 bases; nucleotides outside the gene matches: 4. The CDR3 covers 15 residues. Germline CDR1 SGHTA, CDR2 FQGTGA. The chain's CDR3 is CASSLMAGGPNEQFF. CDR3 nucleotide sequence: TGTGCCAGCAGCTTAATGGCGGGGGGGCCCAATGAGCAGTTCTTC.

V usage is TRBV2 and J usage is TRBJ2-3; D is unresolved. The length of the CDR3 is 13 residues. CDR1 and CDR2 (germline): SNHLY, FYNNEI. Trimming took 3 bases from V and 4 from J, leaving 8 bases between them. The CDR3 region has the DNA TGTGCCAGCAGTGACGATGTGGCAGATACGCAGTATTTT. This translates into CASSDDVADTQYF.

This clonotype was counted a few times. This chain links TRBV7-2 with TRBJ1-5; TRBD1 matches at 10 bases. The J segment lost 3 bases and the V segment lost 5 bases, leaving 4 bases of the junction unmatched. Germline-derived CDR1 and CDR2 are SGHTA and FQGNSA. The CDR3 is 15 residues long. The CDR3 nucleotides are TGTGCCAGCAGCCCCGACAGGGGGCACAATCAGCCCCAGCATTTT. It encodes CASSPDRGHNQPQHF.